This T cell receptor (beta chain) was recovered during a study of TIL therapy for anti-PD-1-resistant metastatic lung cancer. About the study: Half of patients were current or former smokers. By whole-exome sequencing, median non-synonymous tumor mutation burden was roughly 1.6 mutations per megabase.

This CDR3 region has 14 residues. Germline CDR1 WNHNN, CDR2 SYGVQD (reference sequence). Trimming removed 6 bases at V and 4 bases at J, with 15 bases between. This was the immunoSEQ v3 assay. Produced via immunoSEQ multiplex PCR; TCRdb's table is partial and in-frame only. This sample carries about 25,000 clones, roughly 72% of them seen once, and the ten largest clones take about 6.9%. Overall study results and limits: This highly selected cohort may not generalize to typical lung cancer patients.

This sample's time point: pre-treatment sample, taken before nivolumab and TIL therapy. Pleural nodules or supraclavicular lymph nodes made up most of the excised metastases sampled. Patients then received nivolumab; progressors got lymphodepletion, TIL and IL-2. Comment on this clone: Its antigen is unidentified.

The V call is TRBV10-1, the J call TRBJ2-5, with TRBD2 as a possible D gene (7 bases). Sequenced material: tumor tissue, taken at baseline. The receptor was derived from a person aged 25 to 85 with non-small cell lung cancer. The CDR3 protein is CASRGAGARETQYF. The CDR3 bases are TGCGCCAGCAGGGGGGCGGGGGCTAGAGAGACCCAGTACTTC.